Listed here are 32 T cell receptor beta chains from one sample, sequenced in a study of blood T cell repertoires in COVID-19. The repertoire was sequenced with immunoSEQ multiplex PCR; TCRdb's copy has only in-frame clones and lacks some. This sample yields around 200,000 clones, of which roughly 90% are seen a single time; about 4% belongs to the top ten. Sequences were obtained from PBMCs or T cells enriched from blood (not recorded which). The source of these receptors is a woman between 25 and 40 years old who had been exposed to COVID-19.

The chain joins TRBV13 to TRBJ1-1, with a tentative D call TRBD1 (5 bases). Germline lookup yields CDR1 PRHDT and CDR2 FYEKMQ (reference sequence). This CDR3 is built from 14 residues. The germline V and J ends were trimmed by 0 bases and 5 bases, with 10 bases remaining between them. CDR3 protein: CASSLGRGGTEAFF. DNA for the CDR3: TGTGCCAGCAGCTTAGGAAGGGGAGGTACTGAAGCTTTCTTT.

The J gene is TRBJ1-2, the V gene TRBV12-2; TRBD1, the table's D call, lacks a check against the DNA. TRBV12-2 is a recognized pseudogene. This CDR3 is 15 amino acids long. CDR3 region: CASRLVQDIPYGYTF. CDR3 DNA sequence: TGTGCAAGTCGCTTAGTACAGGACATCCCCTATGGCTACACCTTC.

The chain couples TRBV30 to TRBJ2-3, with 7 bases lining up with TRBD1. The germline CDR1 and CDR2 sequences are GTSNPN and SVGIG (reference sequence). The CDR3 spans 14 residues. V trimming: 3 bases; J trimming: 1 base; junction bases outside the gene matches: 4. CDR3 nucleotides: TGTGCCTGGAGCGACGGACAGGGCACAGATACGCAGTATTTT. Translated: CAWSDGQGTDTQYF.

This clone has just one count. As DNA, the CDR3 is TGTGCCAGCAGCTTGAGGCAGGGCCCCTATGGCTACACCTTC. This sequence encodes CASSLRQGPYGYTF. V is TRBV5-6 and J is TRBJ1-2, with D tentatively TRBD1 (5 bases). The germline V gene has CDR1 SGHDT and CDR2 YYEEEE. The CDR3 length is 14 residues. V lost 1 base, J lost 4 bases, and 11 bases lay in between.

By its share, this clone is medium-sized. This chain links TRBV3-1 (or the pseudogene TRBV3-2) with TRBJ1-2, with a weak D call TRBD1 (5 bases). Germline CDR1 reads LGHDT; CDR2 reads YNNKEL (reference sequence). The CDR3 extends over 14 amino acids. Deletions cut 3 bases from V and 0 bases from J, with 8 bases between. The CDR3 loop is CASSQDNSNYGYTF. CDR3 sequence (DNA): TGTGCCAGCAGCCAGGACAACTCTAACTATGGCTACACCTTC.

This chain's CDR3 is CASSNGLTYGYTF. Here the CDR3 DNA reads TGTGCCAGCAGTAATGGCCTCACCTATGGCTACACCTTC. The rearrangement joins TRBV6-5 to TRBJ1-2, with D unclear. Germline V gives CDR1 MNHEY, CDR2 SVGAGI. The CDR3 covers 13 residues. Trimming pared 5 bases from V and 4 bases from J, leaving 11 bases between.

The V call is TRBV2, the J call TRBJ2-7; D gene ambiguous. This CDR3 has 13 residues. V lost 3 bases, J lost 0 bases, and 6 bases lay in between. CDR1 and CDR2 from the germline V gene are SNHLY and FYNNEI. CDR3 nucleotides: TGTGCCAGCAGTGACGTCGTCTCCTACGAGCAGTACTTC. This sequence encodes CASSDVVSYEQYF.

This chain links TRBV5-5 with TRBJ1-6; D is possibly TRBD1 (5 bases). V gave up 0 bases and J gave up 5 bases, with 12 bases separating them. CDR1 and CDR2 from the germline V gene are SGHKS and YYEKEE (reference sequence). This CDR3 spans 16 amino acids. CDR3 protein: CASSLGPTANNSPLHF. The DNA for the CDR3 is TGTGCCAGCAGCTTGGGACCGACAGCTAATAATTCACCCCTCCACTTT. The whole variable domain, remainder taken from reference TRBV5-5 and TRBJ1-6, is DAGVTQSPTHLIKTRGQQVTLRCSPISGHKSVSWYQQVLGQGPQFIFQYYEKEERGRGNFPDRFSARQFPNYSSELNVNALLLGDSALYLCASSLGPTANNSPLHFGNGTRLTVT.

The J gene is TRBJ2-4, the V gene TRBV5-1; weak D call: TRBD2 (6 bases). This CDR3 is 15 amino acids long. Looked up from germline, CDR1 is SGHRS and CDR2 is YFSETQ. V was clipped by 0 bases and J by 3 bases, with 10 bases between them. CDR3 region: CASSLAPGGKNIQYF. The CDR3 DNA reads TGCGCCAGCAGCTTGGCCCCCGGGGGCAAAAACATTCAGTACTTC.

The chain employs TRBV25-1 and TRBJ1-1; possible D gene TRBD1, 6 bases. Per germline, CDR1 MGHDK and CDR2 SYGVNS. V was clipped by 3 bases and J by 1 base, with 12 bases between them. This CDR3 spans 15 amino acids. The CDR3 reads CASSDSPTGNTEAFF. The DNA of the CDR3 is TGTGCCAGCAGTGACTCCCCGACAGGGAACACTGAAGCTTTCTTT.

About this clone itself: Germline is not matched at one junction end, which may reflect a read error. The rearrangement links TRBV9 to TRBJ2-3; the match to TRBD1 covers 7 bases. Per the germline V gene, CDR1 is SGDLS and CDR2 is YYNGEE. The CDR3 has 16 residues. CDR3 sequence reads: CASSVANQGVTGTQYF. The CDR3 DNA sequence: TGTGCCAGCAGCGTAGCCAATCAGGGGGTCACAGGTACGCAGTATTTT.

This clone has just a few counts. This chain links TRBV15 with TRBJ1-6; D remains unclear. Germline V gives CDR1 LNHNV, CDR2 YYDKDF (reference sequence). The length of the CDR3 is 15 residues. Trimming took 3 bases from V and 9 from J, leaving 15 bases between them. CDR3 coding DNA: TGTGCCACCAGCAGGGGAAGTACGGGATTTTCACCCCTCCACTTT. It yields the protein CATSRGSTGFSPLHF.

This chain links TRBV7-9 with TRBJ1-1, with 10 nucleotides matching TRBD1. This CDR3 has 15 residues. The J segment lost 4 bases and the V segment lost 5 bases, leaving 7 bases of the junction unmatched. Germline CDR1 and CDR2: SEHNR and FQNEAQ (reference sequence). In nucleotides, the CDR3 is TGTGCCAGCAGCAACTCCGGGACAGGGGCCACTGAAGCTTTCTTT. Its translation is CASSNSGTGATEAFF. Supplemented by reference TRBV7-9 and TRBJ1-1, the full variable domain reads DTGVSQNPRHKITKRGQNVTFRCDPISEHNRLYWYRQTLGQGPEFLTYFQNEAQLEKSRLLSDRFSAERPKGSFSTLEIQRTEQGDSAMYLCASSNSGTGATEAFFGQGTRLTVV.

V gene TRBV5-4 combines with J gene TRBJ1-2, with a weak D call TRBD1 (6 bases). In germline, CDR1 is SGHNT, CDR2 YYREEE (reference sequence). V was shortened by 0 bases and J by 4 bases, with 13 bases between the two germline ends. The CDR3 runs 15 residues. In nucleotides, the CDR3 is TGTGCCAGCAGCTTGGCCGGACAGACTTTCTATGGCTACACCTTC. It yields the protein CASSLAGQTFYGYTF. Complete variable domain (other parts from reference TRBV5-4 and TRBJ1-2): ETGVTQSPTHLIKTRGQQVTLRCSSQSGHNTVSWYQQALGQGPQFIFQYYREEENGRGNFPPRFSGLQFPNYSSELNVNALELDDSALYLCASSLAGQTFYGYTFGSGTRLTVV.

This chain connects TRBV5-4 to TRBJ2-6; possibly TRBD1 for D (6 bases). Trimming pared 4 bases from V and 1 base from J, leaving 12 bases between. The germline V gene has CDR1 SGHNT and CDR2 YYREEE (reference sequence). The CDR3 spans 16 residues. This chain's CDR3 is CASSRDRLSGANVLTF. In DNA form, the CDR3 reads TGTGCCAGCAGCCGAGACAGGCTATCTGGGGCCAACGTCCTGACTTTC. The variable domain in full, with the rest retrieved from reference TRBV5-4 and TRBJ2-6, is ETGVTQSPTHLIKTRGQQVTLRCSSQSGHNTVSWYQQALGQGPQFIFQYYREEENGRGNFPPRFSGLQFPNYSSELNVNALELDDSALYLCASSRDRLSGANVLTFGAGSRLTVL.

V is TRBV7-9 and J is TRBJ2-3; 8 positions agree with TRBD1. The CDR3 has 15 residues. Germline CDR1 is SEHNR and CDR2 is FQNEAQ (reference sequence). V lost 6 bases to trimming and J lost 2 bases; unmatched junction nucleotides: 7. The CDR3 nucleotides are TGTGCCAGCAGTTGGACAGGGTCCTCCACAGATACGCAGTATTTT. Residues: CASSWTGSSTDTQYF.

This chain joins TRBV25-1 and TRBJ2-7, with TRBD2 as a possible D gene (6 bases). The CDR3 sequence is 13 residues long. The V end was cut by 4 bases, the J end by 9 bases, with 16 bases between. Germline V lookup: CDR1 MGHDK, CDR2 SYGVNS. CDR3 protein: CASSGNSYGGQYF. The CDR3 DNA is TGTGCCAGCAGTGGAAACTCCTACGGGGGGCAGTACTTC.

This CDR3 is CASSLESKTNYGYTF. CDR3 nucleotides: TGCGCCAGCAGCCTTGAGTCTAAGACTAACTATGGCTACACCTTC. The V gene is TRBV5-1, the J gene TRBJ1-2; D uncertain. There are 15 residues in the CDR3. V lost 4 bases and J lost 0, with 13 bases in between. CDR1 is SGHRS, CDR2 YFSETQ, per germline.

This CDR3 reads CASSPFLLAGVREQFF. The CDR3 DNA follows: TGTGCCAGCAGCCCTTTTTTGCTAGCGGGGGTTCGTGAGCAGTTCTTC. The chain links TRBV3-1 (or the pseudogene TRBV3-2) to TRBJ2-1; 10 nucleotides match TRBD2. The CDR3 loop spans 16 amino acids. Germline loops: CDR1 LGHDT, CDR2 YNNKEL (reference sequence). The junction had 12 bases not matched to a gene; V was cut back by 4 bases and J by 9 bases.

This chain joins TRBV19 and TRBJ2-6; D is possibly TRBD1 (5 bases). Trimming cost V 3 bases and J 2 bases, with 8 bases left between them. The CDR3 totals 15 residues. CDR1 LNHDA and CDR2 SQIVND come from the germline V gene (reference sequence). As DNA, the CDR3 is TGTGCCAGTAGTATGGGGCAAGCTGGGGCCAACGTCCTGACTTTC. Protein: CASSMGQAGANVLTF. Variable domain in full (rest from reference TRBV19 and TRBJ2-6): DGGITQSPKYLFRKEGQNVTLSCEQNLNHDAMYWYRQDPGQGLRLIYYSQIVNDFQKGDIAEGYSVSREKKESFPLTVTSAQKNPTAFYLCASSMGQAGANVLTFGAGSRLTVL.

The V call is TRBV2, the J call TRBJ1-1; TRBD1 matches at 9 bases. From germline, CDR1 is SNHLY and CDR2 FYNNEI. This CDR3 comprises 21 residues. The V and J ends lost 6 bases and 2 bases, in that order; junction bases with no gene match: 25. This CDR3 reads CASSGSPGTGRLPTLNTEAFF. In DNA, the CDR3 is TGTGCCAGCAGCGGATCACCCGGGACAGGGAGATTACCTACTCTAAACACTGAAGCTTTCTTT.

This clone was recorded only once. The V call is TRBV10-3, the J call TRBJ2-7; 10 bases agree with TRBD1. Germline CDR1 ENHRY, CDR2 SYGVKD. V dropped 6 bases and J dropped 2; count of bases not matched to a gene: 4. The CDR3 length is 14 residues. The CDR3 is CAIRGTGVPYEQYF. CDR3 DNA sequence: TGTGCCATCAGGGGGACAGGGGTTCCCTACGAGCAGTACTTC.

This chain connects TRBV6-1 to TRBJ1-2; D is unresolved. Germline V gene sequence: CDR1 MNHNS, CDR2 SASEGT. The CDR3 length is 12 residues. With 2 bases removed from V and 6 bases from J, the gap between germline ends came to 7 bases. This CDR3 reads CASSEYGHGYTF. The CDR3 nucleotides read TGTGCCAGCAGTGAATATGGCCATGGCTACACCTTC.

The CDR3 DNA sequence: TGTGCCAGCAGCCTACTAAAGGGCGGGACAGCGAACACCGGGGAGCTGTTTTTT. Amino acid sequence: CASSLLKGGTANTGELFF. The chain couples TRBV7-3 to TRBJ2-2, with a possible D match to TRBD1 (7 bases). Trimming shortened V by 5 bases and J by 0 bases, and 19 bases separated the two germline ends. The germline V gene has CDR1 SGHTA and CDR2 FQGTGA. This CDR3 contains 18 residues.

This sequence joins TRBV3-1 (or the pseudogene TRBV3-2) and TRBJ1-6; D is unresolved. Between the trimmed V and J ends, which lost 2 bases and 9 bases, there was a span of 8 bases. CDR3 length: 13 amino acids. The germline V gene encodes CDR1 LGHDT and CDR2 YNNKEL (reference sequence). CDR3 loop: CASSQSDFSPLHF. For the CDR3, the DNA is TGTGCCAGCAGCCAATCAGACTTTTCACCCCTCCACTTT.

The chain has TRBV15 and TRBJ1-1, with D perhaps matching TRBD1 (6 bases). V was pared by 1 base and J by 4 bases, with 13 bases between. Per the germline V gene, CDR1 is LNHNV and CDR2 is YYDKDF (reference sequence). There are 15 residues in the CDR3. The CDR3, as DNA: TGTGCCACCAGCAGAGTTGGAGACAGGATCACTGAAGCTTTCTTT. It translates to CATSRVGDRITEAFF.

This clone was seen once. V and J are TRBV2 and TRBJ1-5; weak D call: TRBD1 (5 bases). The CDR3 has 13 amino acids. V was trimmed by 9 bases and J by 4 bases, leaving 13 bases between them. CDR1 SNHLY and CDR2 FYNNEI come from the germline V gene. The CDR3 is CARGLGGNQPQHF. CDR3 sequence (DNA): TGTGCCAGGGGACTCGGGGGAAATCAGCCCCAGCATTTT.

The chain couples TRBV7-9 to TRBJ2-1; no definite D call. Per the germline V gene, CDR1 is SEHNR and CDR2 is FQNEAQ (reference sequence). The V and J ends lost 1 base and 5 bases respectively, with 6 bases between them. The CDR3 runs to 13 residues. Here the CDR3 DNA reads TGTGCCAGCAGCTTAGACTTCGACAATGAGCAGTTCTTC. Residues: CASSLDFDNEQFF.

The rearrangement links TRBV5-6 to TRBJ1-4; possibly TRBD1 for D (5 bases). Trimming took 1 base from V and 5 from J, leaving 18 bases between them. CDR1 and CDR2 (germline): SGHDT, YYEEEE. This CDR3 has 17 residues. The CDR3 spells CASSLFPRVTQNEKLFF. The CDR3 DNA sequence: TGTGCCAGCAGCTTGTTCCCCAGGGTCACGCAGAATGAAAAACTGTTTTTT.

The V call is TRBV11-3, the J call TRBJ1-1, with 7 bases that match TRBD1. Germline-derived CDR1 and CDR2 are SGHNT and YENEEA. This CDR3 is 12 amino acids long. J was trimmed by 10 bases and V by 5 bases; bases with no gene match: 7. The CDR3 DNA reads as TGTGCCAGCAGCAAAATACAGGGGAGAGCTTTCTTT. This sequence encodes CASSKIQGRAFF.

CDR3 bases: TGCGCCAGCAGCCAAGCGGGGACTAGCAGCACAGATACGCAGTATTTT. Encoded protein: CASSQAGTSSTDTQYF. This rearrangement joins TRBV4-1 to TRBJ2-3, with 9 bases matching TRBD2. This CDR3 region has 16 residues. V was clipped by 1 base and J by 0 bases; unmatched bases: 2. The germline gives CDR1 MGHRA, CDR2 YSYEKL.

The CDR3 nucleotides read TGTGCCAGCAGCCAAGGGGACATCTTAGGCTACACCTTC. Encoded protein: CASSQGDILGYTF. This rearrangement joins TRBV3-1 (or the pseudogene TRBV3-2) to TRBJ1-2; D perhaps matches TRBD1 (6 bases). The length of the CDR3 is 13 residues. Per germline, CDR1 LGHDT and CDR2 YNNKEL (reference sequence). V gave up 1 base and J gave up 8 bases, with 11 bases separating them.